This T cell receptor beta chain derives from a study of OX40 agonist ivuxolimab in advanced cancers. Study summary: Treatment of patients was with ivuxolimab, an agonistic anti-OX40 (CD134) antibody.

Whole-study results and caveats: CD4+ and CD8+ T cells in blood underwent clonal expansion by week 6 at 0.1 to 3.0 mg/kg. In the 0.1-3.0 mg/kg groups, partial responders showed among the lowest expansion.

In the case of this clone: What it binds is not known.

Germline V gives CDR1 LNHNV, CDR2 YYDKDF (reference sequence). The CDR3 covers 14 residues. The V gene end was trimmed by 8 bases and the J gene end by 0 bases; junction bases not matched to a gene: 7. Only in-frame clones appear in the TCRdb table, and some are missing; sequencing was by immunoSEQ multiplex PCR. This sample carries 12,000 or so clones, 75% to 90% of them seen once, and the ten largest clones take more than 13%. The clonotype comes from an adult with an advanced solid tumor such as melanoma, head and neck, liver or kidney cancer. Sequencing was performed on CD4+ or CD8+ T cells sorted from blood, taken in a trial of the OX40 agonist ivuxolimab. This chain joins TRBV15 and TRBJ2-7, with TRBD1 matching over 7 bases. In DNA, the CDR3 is TGTGCCACCGCATACAGGGACAGCTCCTACGAGCAGTACTTC. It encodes CATAYRDSSYEQYF.